The 20 T cell receptor beta chains presented below share a single source sample, sequenced in a study of blood T cell repertoires in COVID-19 (TCRdb year 2020). Receptor libraries were prepared by the immunoSEQ multiplex PCR assay. TCRdb mirrors the immuneACCESS table, restricted to in-frame sequences. Some clones are absent from its copies; in checked studies, under half trace to an unresolved V gene, and the reason for the others is unknown. Recorded for this sample are about 360,000 clones; 86% of them occurred a single time. Of the sample, less than 9% is held by the ten largest clones. Sequencing used peripheral blood. All receptors derive from a woman aged 60 to 75 with COVID-19, enrolled during active disease.

The gene calls are TRBV10-1 and TRBJ1-1, with D tentatively TRBD1 (6 bases). The CDR3 sequence is 13 residues long. Trimming cost V 6 bases and J 2 bases, with 10 bases left between them. Germline V gives CDR1 WNHNN, CDR2 SYGVQD (reference sequence). DNA for the CDR3: TGCGCCAGCAGATCGGACAGTAACACTGAAGCTTTCTTT. Amino acids: CASRSDSNTEAFF.

The chain combines TRBV7-2 with TRBJ2-2; 12 positions agree with TRBD2. Trimming at V came to 5 bases and at J to 3 bases, leaving 4 bases not matched to a gene. The germline V gene encodes CDR1 SGHTA and CDR2 FQGNSA. This CDR3 is 16 amino acids long. CDR3 amino acids: CASSIGLAGYTGELFF. The CDR3 DNA follows: TGTGCCAGCAGCATAGGACTAGCGGGGTACACCGGGGAGCTGTTTTTT.

This chain connects TRBV7-9 to TRBJ1-3; D unresolved. Germline V gene lookup returns CDR1 SEHNR and CDR2 FQNEAQ (reference sequence). The ends were cut back, 2 bases at V and 10 bases at J, with 9 bases in the middle. The CDR3 has 12 amino acids. The CDR3 loop is CASSLYEETIYF. CDR3 DNA: TGTGCCAGCAGCTTATACGAGGAGACCATATATTTT.

This rearrangement joins TRBV11-3 to TRBJ1-6; D remains ambiguous. Between the trimmed V and J ends, which lost 4 bases and 9 bases, there was a span of 10 bases. This CDR3 contains 13 residues. Per germline, CDR1 SGHNT and CDR2 YENEEA. The CDR3 sequence is CASSSPGVSPLHF. For the CDR3, the DNA is TGTGCCAGCAGCTCCCCCGGGGTTTCACCCCTCCACTTT.

The chain joins TRBV6-2 or TRBV6-3 to TRBJ1-6; 8 nucleotides line up with TRBD1. CDR1 and CDR2 from the germline V gene are MNHEY and SVGEGT. The trim removed 2 bases at V and 10 bases at J, leaving 4 bases unmatched. The CDR3 totals 14 residues. The CDR3 spells CASSYQGAGSPLHF. CDR3 DNA: TGTGCCAGCAGTTACCAGGGGGCCGGATCACCCCTCCACTTT.

The V gene is TRBV4-1, the J gene TRBJ2-1, with 8 bases fitting TRBD2. V trimming: 1 base; J trimming: 3 bases; junction bases outside the gene matches: 8. CDR1 is MGHRA, CDR2 YSYEKL, per germline. The length of the CDR3 is 17 residues. This chain's CDR3 is CASSQVFSGAYYNEQFF. The CDR3 DNA is TGCGCCAGCAGCCAAGTCTTTAGCGGGGCCTACTACAATGAGCAGTTCTTC.

The V and J genes are TRBV29-1 and TRBJ1-6, with 11 bases aligning to TRBD1. The CDR3 has 13 residues. The V and J ends lost 6 bases and 10 bases, in that order; junction bases with no gene match: 5. Germline V CDR1 and CDR2: SQVTM, ANQGSEA. The CDR3 loop is CSVRDRGNSPLHF. CDR3 DNA: TGCAGCGTCCGGGACAGGGGGAACTCACCCCTCCACTTT.

This clone came up a few times. This chain links TRBV29-1 with TRBJ1-2; 7 bases are a match to TRBD1. The V segment lost 5 bases and the J segment 0 bases; nucleotides outside the gene matches: 3. CDR1 and CDR2 from the germline V gene are SQVTM and ANQGSEA. CDR3 length equals 13 residues. CDR3 sequence reads: CSVTGQANYGYTF. As DNA, the CDR3 is TGCAGCGTTACCGGACAGGCTAACTATGGCTACACCTTC.

The rearrangement joins TRBV4-1 to TRBJ1-1, with 9 bases that match TRBD1. CDR3 length: 16 residues. The ends lost 0 bases at V and 5 bases at J; junction bases unmatched: 7. Germline V gene lookup returns CDR1 MGHRA and CDR2 YSYEKL. CDR3 nucleotide sequence: TGCGCCAGCAGCCAAGATCCGGGACAGGGTCGGACTGAAGCTTTCTTT. This encodes CASSQDPGQGRTEAFF.

V gene TRBV6-1 combines with J gene TRBJ2-4; 7 positions match TRBD2. J was trimmed by 12 bases and V by 2 bases; bases with no gene match: 16. This CDR3 comprises 16 residues. Germline V CDR1 and CDR2: MNHNS, SASEGT. The CDR3 protein is CASSEWSGDPEGDQYF. CDR3 DNA: TGTGCCAGCAGTGAATGGAGCGGGGACCCAGAAGGGGATCAGTACTTC.

J is TRBJ1-2 and V is TRBV9, with D uncertain. Trimming took off 5 bases at V and 3 bases at J, with 8 bases between the two ends. Germline CDR1 and CDR2: SGDLS and YYNGEE. The CDR3 covers 12 residues. Written as DNA, the CDR3 is TGTGCCAGCAGGGGCCTTGACTATGGCTACACCTTC. This gives the protein CASRGLDYGYTF.

J is TRBJ1-2 and V is TRBV29-1; maybe TRBD1 (5 bases). The germline gives CDR1 SQVTM, CDR2 ANQGSEA. This CDR3 is built from 13 residues. V was clipped by 6 bases and J by 2 bases, with 13 bases between them. CDR3 bases: TGCAGCGTCCCCCGGCGGGGGAACTATGGCTACACCTTC. Protein product: CSVPRRGNYGYTF.

This clone was recorded only once. The CDR3, as DNA: TGTGCCAGCAGCTTAGGAGGGTTCAACACTGAAGCTTTCTTT. Protein sequence: CASSLGGFNTEAFF. This sequence joins TRBV7-9 and TRBJ1-1; D uncertain. Germline V gene lookup returns CDR1 SEHNR and CDR2 FQNEAQ (reference sequence). V dropped 1 base and J dropped 2 bases, with 8 bases sitting between them. The CDR3 totals 14 residues.

This chain joins TRBV5-6 and TRBJ1-1; the match to TRBD1 covers 9 bases. The length of the CDR3 is 15 residues. CDR1 SGHDT and CDR2 YYEEEE come from the germline V gene. Trimming at V came to 4 bases and at J to 5 bases, leaving 9 bases not matched to a gene. The CDR3 sequence is CASSLLQGARTEAFF. Written as DNA, the CDR3 is TGTGCCAGCAGCCTATTACAGGGGGCGAGGACTGAAGCTTTCTTT. Using reference TRBV5-6 and TRBJ1-1 for the parts outside the CDR3, the full variable domain is DAGVTQSPTHLIKTRGQQVTLRCSPKSGHDTVSWYQQALGQGPQFIFQYYEEEERQRGNFPDRFSGHQFPNYSSELNVNALLLGDSALYLCASSLLQGARTEAFFGQGTRLTVV.

This sequence joins TRBV30 and TRBJ2-7, with D maybe TRBD2 (5 bases). CDR1 GTSNPN and CDR2 SVGIG come from the germline V gene (reference sequence). With 0 bases removed from V and 4 bases from J, the gap between germline ends came to 7 bases. The CDR3 runs 12 residues. CDR3 amino acids: CAWSVRGYEQYF. Here the CDR3 DNA reads TGTGCCTGGAGTGTACGAGGGTACGAGCAGTACTTC. Full variable domain (outside the CDR3, taken from reference TRBV30 and TRBJ2-7): SQTIHQWPATLVQPVGSPLSLECTVEGTSNPNLYWYRQAAGRGLQLLFYSVGIGQISSEVPQNLSASRPQDRQFILSSKKLLLSDSGFYLCAWSVRGYEQYFGPGTRLTVT.

The genes are TRBV2 and TRBJ1-1, with D unclear. Germline CDR1 and CDR2: SNHLY and FYNNEI. This CDR3 spans 19 amino acids. Trimming pared 1 base from V and 0 bases from J, leaving 21 bases between. The CDR3 sequence is CASSEGYGIAKLMNTEAFF. The CDR3 region has the DNA TGTGCCAGCAGTGAAGGATATGGCATAGCCAAACTAATGAACACTGAAGCTTTCTTT. Supplemented by reference TRBV2 and TRBJ1-1, the full variable domain reads EPEVTQTPSHQVTQMGQEVILRCVPISNHLYFYWYRQILGQKVEFLVSFYNNEISEKSEIFDDQFSVERPDGSNFTLKIRSTKLEDSAMYFCASSEGYGIAKLMNTEAFFGQGTRLTVV.

The V gene is TRBV2, the J gene TRBJ1-4; 10 nucleotides agree with TRBD1. Trimming took 5 bases from V and 3 from J; bases not matched to a gene: 3. The length of the CDR3 is 15 residues. The germline V gene has CDR1 SNHLY and CDR2 FYNNEI. The CDR3 loop reads CASSRDRGANEKLFF. CDR3 DNA: TGTGCCAGCAGTCGGGACAGGGGAGCTAATGAAAAACTGTTTTTT.

The chain recombines TRBV19 with TRBJ2-4; 12 positions agree with TRBD1. V lost 8 bases and J lost 7; bases outside the gene matches: 9. The CDR3 is 15 residues long. Germline lookup yields CDR1 LNHDA and CDR2 SQIVND (reference sequence). The CDR3 DNA is TGTGCCAGTGGGTCCGGGACAGGGGGCAATAACATTCAGTACTTC. Translated: CASGSGTGGNNIQYF.

V gene TRBV5-4 combines with J gene TRBJ2-3; a possible D gene is TRBD1 (6 bases). This CDR3 comprises 16 residues. V lost 0 bases, J lost 4 bases, and 15 bases lay in between. The V gene's germline CDR1 is SGHNT and CDR2 YYREEE (reference sequence). For the CDR3, the DNA is TGTGCCAGCAGCTTGGAACAGGGTTTCAAACCAGATACGCAGTATTTT. The encoded protein is CASSLEQGFKPDTQYF.

The chain uses TRBV10-3 and TRBJ1-1; possible D gene TRBD1, 5 bases. Germline-derived CDR1 and CDR2 are ENHRY and SYGVKD. The V end lost 7 bases, the J end lost 1 base, and 13 bases lay between the germline ends. The CDR3 is 14 amino acids. In DNA form, the CDR3 reads TGTGCCATCACTGAACAGGTATCGAACACTGAAGCTTTCTTT. Translated, it gives CAITEQVSNTEAFF.